Presented here are 5 T cell receptor beta chains from one specimen sequenced in a study of blood T cell repertoires in COVID-19. Using immunoSEQ multiplex PCR, the repertoire was profiled, and TCRdb retains in-frame clones only, with some absent. The sample yields 200,000 to 250,000 clones, 65% to 85% seen once. The sequenced sample consisted of peripheral blood. The receptors stem from a woman under 40 who had recovered from COVID-19.

The V gene is TRBV15, the J gene TRBJ1-2, with TRBD1 as a possible D gene (6 bases). This CDR3 region has 14 residues. Per the germline V gene, CDR1 is LNHNV and CDR2 is YYDKDF (reference sequence). Trimming removed 1 base at V and 3 bases at J, with 9 bases between. In nucleotides, the CDR3 is TGTGCCACCAGCAGAGTAGGGGGACACTATGGCTACACCTTC. This codes for CATSRVGGHYGYTF.

V and J are TRBV5-1 and TRBJ2-2; 10 bases agree with TRBD1. The junction had 7 bases not matched to a gene; V was cut back by 0 bases and J by 5 bases. Germline CDR1 SGHRS, CDR2 YFSETQ. The CDR3 has 17 residues. This CDR3 reads CASSLAFGQGGTGELFF. The DNA for the CDR3 is TGCGCCAGCAGCTTGGCCTTTGGACAGGGGGGAACCGGGGAGCTGTTTTTT.

The CDR3 DNA reads as TGTGCCAGCAGTTCCGAGACTAGCGGAGCAGTAGGGACCCAGTACTTC. It codes for CASSSETSGAVGTQYF. The chain employs TRBV6-2 or TRBV6-3 and TRBJ2-5; 9 nucleotides match TRBD2. This CDR3 comprises 16 residues. Per germline, CDR1 MNHEY and CDR2 SVGEGT. V gave up 4 bases and J gave up 7 bases; unmatched junction bases: 13.

This chain connects TRBV24-1 to TRBJ2-5, with 8 bases fitting TRBD1. With V trimmed by 3 bases and J by 2 bases, 4 bases remained unmatched. Germline V lookup: CDR1 KGHDR, CDR2 SFDVKD. This CDR3 region has 15 residues. The CDR3 nucleotides read TGTGCCACCAGTGATCGACAGGGGATACAAGAGACCCAGTACTTC. This translates into CATSDRQGIQETQYF.

The V call is TRBV25-1, the J call TRBJ2-5, with TRBD2 matching 11 bases. J was trimmed by 2 bases and V by 3 bases; bases with no gene match: 11. The CDR3 is 18 amino acids. The germline gives CDR1 MGHDK, CDR2 SYGVNS. The CDR3 nucleotides are TGTGCCAGCAGTGAGACCTCACCGGGACTAGCGGATCAAGAGACCCAGTACTTC. Amino acids: CASSETSPGLADQETQYF.